There are a few counts of the clone carrying this TCR beta chain. Its antigen is currently unknown. This sample was taken from a study of cytomegalovirus exposure and HLA in healthy donors. The study's findings and limits: Later on, an analysis tied about 17,000 TCR beta sequences to HLA alleles at 0.05 false discovery rate. Among the sequence variants, a highly shared cluster was likely an artifact of sequencing.

The CDR3 covers 15 residues. J lost 3 bases, V lost 3 bases, and 5 bases had no gene match. Germline V gene data show CDR1 as SEHNR and CDR2 as FQNEAQ (reference sequence). With 60 Vbeta and 13 Jbeta primers, the PCR was carried out. The table came from immunoSEQ multiplex PCR; TCRdb's copy has only in-frame clones and leaves some out. The sample lists approximately 180,000 clones, about an eighth seen once, with over 6.5% in the top ten. The source material was PBMCs. The chain couples TRBV7-9 to TRBJ1-1, with TRBD1 matching over 9 bases. The clonotype originates from a man aged 45 to 65 in good health and CMV-seropositive. The CDR3 DNA reads as TGTGCCAGCAGCTTGGAGACAGGGGGTGACACTGAAGCTTTCTTT. This sequence encodes CASSLETGGDTEAFF.